The following is a TCR beta chain sequence with its context. Antigen: not known. These data originate in a study of cytomegalovirus exposure and HLA in healthy donors. Healthy individuals who donated bone marrow served as the donors. The germline gives CDR1 SGHDT, CDR2 YYEEEE. This CDR3 has 13 residues. Trimming stripped 1 base from V and 2 bases from J, with 6 bases between. The PCR ran on 60 Vbeta and 13 Jbeta primers. Here immunoSEQ multiplex PCR was the method, and the copy in TCRdb shows in-frame clones only, minus some. The repertoire has 30,000 to 40,000 clones, about 70% of them found once; the top ten carry over 6.5%. Findings and limits, study-wide: Available immune exposure information covered CMV serostatus only. HLA-A and HLA-B allele assignments for most subjects were reportedly predicted accurately using TCR beta sequences. An analysis that was carried out later associated approximately 15,000 TCR beta sequences with HLA alleles at 0.05 false discovery rate.

This sequence originates from a man younger than 45 in good health and CMV-seronegative. The genes are TRBV5-6 and TRBJ2-5; D may be TRBD1 (5 bases). Sequences were obtained from PBMCs. CDR3 DNA sequence: TGTGCCAGCAGCTTGAGACAGCAAGAGACCCAGTACTTC. This gives the protein CASSLRQQETQYF.